Listed below are T cell receptor beta chains from one sample, sequenced in a study of blood T cell repertoires in COVID-19. Using immunoSEQ multiplex PCR, the repertoire was profiled, and TCRdb retains in-frame clones only, with some absent. The sample has tens of thousands of clones, 75% to 90% seen once. The sample was peripheral blood. The receptor set was obtained from a man aged 70 or older with active or convalescent COVID-19. Both conserved end residues are part of each CDR3. The D gene is left open where the match is weak. The size of a clone is reported for some rows only, either as once, few or many, or as a class for expanded clones.

v_call,d_call,clone_size,j_call,cdr3_aa,cdr3_nt
TRBV6-6,NA,once,TRBJ1-2,CASSYSAGPYNYGYTF,TGTGCCAGCAGTTACTCAGCGGGCCCATATAACTATGGCTACACCTTC
TRBV5-4,NA,NA,TRBJ2-3,CASSLGQADTQYF,TGTGCCAGCAGCTTGGGACAGGCAGATACGCAGTATTTT
TRBV2,NA,NA,TRBJ2-6,CASSESGRWTSGANVLTF,TGTGCCAGCAGTGAAAGCGGACGGTGGACTTCTGGGGCCAACGTCCTGACTTTC
TRBV11-2,NA,NA,TRBJ1-1,CASNIRENTEAFF,TGTGCCAGCAACATCAGGGAGAACACTGAAGCTTTCTTT
TRBV9,NA,NA,TRBJ2-1,CASSVWAGEGVEQFF,TGTGCCAGCAGCGTATGGGCGGGAGAGGGGGTTGAGCAGTTCTTC
TRBV3-1/TRBV3-2,NA,few,TRBJ1-2,CASSQDYRPGYGYTF,TGTGCCAGCAGCCAAGATTACAGGCCGGGCTATGGCTACACCTTC
TRBV24-1,TRBD2,NA,TRBJ2-1,CATSDLPAGGTMKQFF,TGTGCCACCAGTGATCTCCCAGCGGGAGGGACAATGAAGCAGTTCTTC
TRBV6-5,TRBD1,NA,TRBJ1-5,CASSYSGQSNQPQHF,TGTGCCAGCAGTTACTCGGGACAGTCCAATCAGCCCCAGCATTTT
TRBV6-6,TRBD2,NA,TRBJ2-1,CASSYSGGGYNEQFF,TGTGCCAGCAGTTACTCGGGGGGGGGCTACAATGAGCAGTTCTTC
TRBV28,TRBD1,NA,TRBJ1-2,CASGRAGGQVYYGYTF,TGTGCCAGCGGGAGGGCAGGGGGCCAAGTTTACTATGGCTACACCTTC
TRBV28,TRBD2,NA,TRBJ2-1,CASSPSVRGGSSYNEQFF,TGTGCCAGCAGTCCGTCAGTGAGGGGAGGGAGCTCCTACAATGAGCAGTTCTTC
TRBV1,NA,NA,TRBJ2-3,CTSSQDLWPARSQYF,TGCACCAGCAGCCAAGATCTTTGGCCGGCGCGGTCGCAGTATTTT
TRBV28,NA,many,TRBJ1-5,CASRVQGAGRNQPQHF,TGTGCCAGCAGGGTACAGGGTGCCGGCCGCAATCAGCCCCAGCATTTT
TRBV5-1,NA,NA,TRBJ2-7,CASRVTVFYEQYF,TGCGCCAGCAGGGTTACGGTTTTCTACGAGCAGTACTTC
TRBV11-3,NA,NA,TRBJ2-3,CASSLDSRGGFGTQYF,TGTGCCAGCAGCTTAGATTCGCGGGGTGGGTTTGGTACGCAGTATTTT
TRBV5-1,TRBD2,NA,TRBJ2-3,CASSLSTGTSGTDTQYF,TGCGCCAGCAGCTTGTCGACCGGGACTAGCGGCACAGATACGCAGTATTTT
TRBV18,NA,NA,TRBJ1-2,CASSPIRAGNGYTF,TGTGCCAGCTCACCAATCAGGGCAGGGAATGGCTACACCTTC
TRBV3-1/TRBV3-2,TRBD2,NA,TRBJ2-1,CASSELGTSGSYNEQFF,TGTGCCAGCAGCGAGTTAGGGACTAGCGGGAGCTACAATGAGCAGTTCTTC
TRBV5-4,TRBD1,NA,TRBJ2-6,CASSSPGQGAAGANVLTF,TGTGCCAGCAGCAGTCCGGGACAGGGGGCTGCTGGGGCCAACGTCCTGACTTTC
TRBV4-2,TRBD2,NA,TRBJ2-3,CASSPGLAVTDTQYF,TGTGCCAGCAGCCCCGGACTAGCGGTCACAGATACGCAGTATTTT
TRBV25-1,NA,NA,TRBJ2-3,CASSEYPAGIGRDTQYF,TGTGCCAGCAGTGAATATCCTGCAGGGATTGGGAGGGATACGCAGTATTTT
TRBV18,NA,NA,TRBJ2-1,CASSPLVRDNEQFF,TGTGCCAGCTCACCACTTGTCAGGGACAATGAGCAGTTCTTC
TRBV18,NA,NA,TRBJ2-7,CASSPSGVIYEQYF,TGTGCCAGCTCACCGTCGGGGGTGATCTACGAGCAGTACTTC
TRBV27,NA,NA,TRBJ1-2,CASSFGLNYGYTF,TGTGCCAGCAGTTTCGGTCTTAACTATGGCTACACCTTC
TRBV7-2,NA,few,TRBJ2-2,CASSLTRTGELFF,TGTGCCAGCAGCTTAACTCGCACCGGGGAGCTGTTTTTT
TRBV11-2,NA,NA,TRBJ1-2,CASSLWAAGAYGYTF,TGTGCCAGCAGCTTATGGGCAGCGGGTGCCTATGGCTACACCTTC
TRBV18,NA,NA,TRBJ2-7,CASSPQSGRIYEQYF,TGTGCCAGCTCACCACAAAGTGGGAGAATTTACGAGCAGTACTTC
TRBV27,NA,NA,TRBJ1-6,CASSLRAGLNSPLHF,TGTGCCAGCAGTTTACGGGCGGGCCTTAATTCACCCCTCCACTTT
TRBV2,TRBD1,NA,TRBJ1-1,CASSAGTGPVPRPAFF,TGTGCCAGCAGTGCTGGGACAGGCCCCGTGCCGAGACCAGCTTTCTTT
TRBV28,TRBD1,NA,TRBJ1-1,CASSSVRGDRQGVSEAFF,TGTGCCAGCAGTTCCGTTAGGGGTGACCGACAGGGGGTCTCTGAAGCTTTCTTT
TRBV21-1,NA,NA,TRBJ2-5,CASSKVMTGVQETQYF,TGTGCCAGCAGCAAAGTTATGACGGGAGTACAAGAGACCCAGTACTTC
TRBV30,NA,NA,TRBJ2-7,CAWRRDTYEQYF,TGTGCCTGGAGGCGGGATACCTACGAGCAGTACTTC
TRBV28,NA,NA,TRBJ1-3,CASSSHSGNTIYF,TGTGCCAGCAGTTCCCACTCTGGAAACACCATATATTTT
TRBV5-1,NA,NA,TRBJ2-1,CASSLGTSYNEQFF,TGCGCCAGCAGCTTGGGCACTTCCTACAATGAGCAGTTCTTC
TRBV5-6,TRBD2,NA,TRBJ2-1,CASSLVGLAGGPHEQFF,TGTGCCAGCAGCTTGGTAGGTCTAGCGGGAGGGCCCCATGAGCAGTTCTTC
TRBV5-5,NA,NA,TRBJ1-4,CASSTDLQGSREKLFF,TGTGCCAGCAGCACCGATCTGCAGGGAAGTCGGGAAAAACTGTTTTTT
TRBV7-2,NA,NA,TRBJ2-2,CASSLNRAGELFF,TGTGCCAGCAGCTTAAATAGAGCCGGGGAGCTGTTTTTT
TRBV2,TRBD1,few,TRBJ1-5,CASSVRTGGNQPQHF,TGTGCCAGCAGTGTGAGGACAGGGGGCAATCAGCCCCAGCATTTT
TRBV4-2,NA,NA,TRBJ2-3,CASSQGLARTDTQYF,TGTGCCAGCAGCCAAGGGCTAGCGAGGACAGATACGCAGTATTTT
TRBV7-3,TRBD1,NA,TRBJ2-3,CASSFGQALSTDTQYF,TGTGCCAGCAGCTTCGGACAGGCCTTAAGCACAGATACGCAGTATTTT
TRBV6-5,NA,NA,TRBJ1-2,CASERTDVNYGYTF,TGTGCCAGCGAACGGACAGACGTAAACTATGGCTACACCTTC
TRBV5-1,TRBD2,NA,TRBJ2-1,CASSLAGGPNEQFF,TGCGCCAGCAGCTTGGCGGGAGGGCCGAATGAGCAGTTCTTC
TRBV29-1,TRBD1,NA,TRBJ2-7,CSVADGTGGYEQYF,TGCAGCGTTGCCGACGGGACAGGGGGATACGAGCAGTACTTC
TRBV24-1,TRBD1,NA,TRBJ1-2,CATGSRDRDGYTF,TGTGCCACCGGATCACGGGACAGGGACGGCTACACCTTC
TRBV5-1,TRBD1,NA,TRBJ1-2,CASSSDRGYGYTF,TGCGCCAGCAGCTCGGACAGGGGCTATGGCTACACCTTC
TRBV4-1,TRBD2,NA,TRBJ2-2,CASSPGRAGVLTGELFF,TGCGCCAGCAGCCCTGGACGGGCGGGAGTCCTCACCGGGGAGCTGTTTTTT
TRBV6-5,NA,NA,TRBJ1-2,CASRSPSRYNYGYTF,TGTGCCAGCAGGTCCCCGTCCAGGTATAACTATGGCTACACCTTC
TRBV6-2/TRBV6-3,NA,NA,TRBJ2-5,CASSYQRETQYF,TGTGCCAGCAGTTACCAGCGAGAGACCCAGTACTTC